A single sample gave rise to the 17 T cell receptor beta chains below, sequenced in a study of neurological immune-mediated disorders. Time point: longitudinal time-point 3. TCRdb itself ran the 5' RACE reads through MiXCR, one entry per CDR3 protein. The sample holds 93,000 or so distinct CDR3 sequences, 10% to 11% seen once. Sequencing was performed on PBMCs. These receptors all stem from a female donor with HTLV-1-associated myelopathy (HAM/TSP).

This clonotype was seen at least ten times. The chain uses TRBV12-3 or TRBV12-4 and TRBJ2-1, with D possibly being TRBD2 (5 bases). The CDR3 totals 13 residues. The V end lost 2 bases, the J end lost 9 bases, and 11 bases lay between the germline ends. The CDR3 loop reads CASSLKWEFEQFF. The CDR3 coding sequence is TGTGCCAGCAGTTTAAAGTGGGAGTTTGAGCAGTTCTTC.

The table lists this clonotype with many counts. The chain recombines TRBV11-2 with TRBJ1-2, with 9 bases matching TRBD1. The length of the CDR3 is 15 residues. Germline CDR1 reads SGHAT; CDR2 reads FQNNGV. After removal of 5 bases from V and 4 bases from J, the junction contained 8 bases not matched to a gene. CDR3 residues: CASSGAGQGSYGYTF. The DNA of the CDR3 is TGTGCCAGCAGCGGGGCAGGACAGGGGAGCTATGGCTACACCTTC.

This clonotype was seen repeatedly, ten times or more. The chain carries TRBV9 and TRBJ2-3; D not resolved. The CDR3 loop spans 13 amino acids. V lost 4 bases and J lost 0, with 6 bases in between. The germline V gene has CDR1 SGDLS and CDR2 YYNGEE. Written as DNA, the CDR3 is TGTGCCAGCAGCACCCAAAGCACAGATACGCAGTATTTT. Amino acid sequence: CASSTQSTDTQYF.

Ten or more counts support this clonotype. The chain carries TRBV7-9 and TRBJ2-1; D unresolved. Germline CDR1 is SEHNR and CDR2 is FQNEAQ (reference sequence). The CDR3 spans 16 residues. Trimming removed 1 base from V and 0 bases from J, with 10 bases in between. In DNA, the CDR3 is TGTGCCAGCAGCTTAGGTCCCTCCCTCTCCTACAATGAGCAGTTCTTC. Translation: CASSLGPSLSYNEQFF. Looking up the rest from reference TRBV7-9 and TRBJ2-1 gives the full variable domain: DTGVSQNPRHKITKRGQNVTFRCDPISEHNRLYWYRQTLGQGPEFLTYFQNEAQLEKSRLLSDRFSAERPKGSFSTLEIQRTEQGDSAMYLCASSLGPSLSYNEQFFGPGTRLTVL.

This clonotype occurred many times. V gene TRBV10-2 combines with J gene TRBJ2-2; 8 bases line up with TRBD2. Looked up from germline, CDR1 is WSHSY and CDR2 is SAAADI. Unmatched junction bases numbered 2, after V lost 3 bases and J lost 2 bases. The CDR3 totals 15 residues. The CDR3 region is CASSDGGANTGELFF. In nucleotides, the CDR3 is TGCGCCAGCAGTGACGGGGGGGCTAACACCGGGGAGCTGTTTTTT.

This clonotype has just one count. An end of the junction differs from the germline gene, which may be a read error. The chain joins TRBV12-3 or TRBV12-4 to TRBJ1-1; D is perhaps TRBD1 (6 bases). The CDR3 has 14 amino acids. CDR3 DNA sequence: TGTGTCAGCAGACCTAATGGGGGGCCCACTGAAGCTTTCTTT. As protein: CVSRPNGGPTEAFF.

Ten or more counts support this clonotype. The gene calls are TRBV2 and TRBJ2-3; no clear D gene. V lost 7 bases and J 1 base, leaving 12 bases between the germline ends. Germline-derived CDR1 and CDR2 are SNHLY and FYNNEI. The CDR3 loop spans 14 amino acids. CDR3 nucleotides: TGTGCCAGCACCAGCCAAACCCGCACAGATACGCAGTATTTT. Translation: CASTSQTRTDTQYF. Full variable domain (rest looked up from reference TRBV2 and TRBJ2-3): EPEVTQTPSHQVTQMGQEVILRCVPISNHLYFYWYRQILGQKVEFLVSFYNNEISEKSEIFDDQFSVERPDGSNFTLKIRSTKLEDSAMYFCASTSQTRTDTQYFGPGTRLTVL.

This clonotype was counted at least ten times. V usage is TRBV10-3 and J usage is TRBJ1-1, with 9 bases aligning to TRBD1. Germline CDR1 is ENHRY and CDR2 is SYGVKD. The CDR3 is made up of 13 amino acids. J lost 3 bases, V lost 6 bases, and 2 bases had no gene match. The CDR3 loop is CAIRRTGDTEAFF. For the CDR3, the DNA is TGTGCCATCAGGCGGACAGGGGACACTGAAGCTTTCTTT.

In this sample, this clonotype turned up once. A much larger clonotype is one base distant, so this may be a read error. The chain couples TRBV24-1 to TRBJ2-1, with D possibly matching TRBD1 (6 bases). Per germline, CDR1 KGHDR and CDR2 SFDVKD. The CDR3 covers 14 residues. Here the CDR3 DNA reads TGTGCCACCAGTGACCTAAGCACAGGGCATGAGCAGTTATTC. It yields the protein CATSDLSTGHEQLF.

This clonotype was seen a handful of times. The chain couples TRBV5-5 to TRBJ2-1; TRBD1 matches at 7 bases. Germline V gene lookup returns CDR1 SGHKS and CDR2 YYEKEE (reference sequence). The CDR3 totals 15 residues. V lost 3 bases to trimming and J lost 1 base; unmatched junction nucleotides: 4. The CDR3 region is CASSSGQESYNEQFF. CDR3 nucleotides: TGTGCCAGCAGCTCTGGACAGGAGTCCTACAATGAGCAGTTCTTC.

This clonotype occurred a few times. The rearrangement uses TRBV9 and TRBJ2-1; possible D gene TRBD2, 5 bases. Looked up from germline, CDR1 is SGDLS and CDR2 is YYNGEE. There are 16 residues in the CDR3. V gave up 4 bases and J gave up 8 bases, with 22 bases separating them. The CDR3 reads CASSPVGRVGIDEQFF. The CDR3 bases are TGTGCCAGCAGCCCTGTTGGGCGGGTAGGGATAGATGAGCAGTTCTTC.

This clonotype was seen at least ten times. The chain uses TRBV5-1 and TRBJ2-7; no reliable D call. This CDR3 is built from 13 residues. Germline-derived CDR1 and CDR2 are SGHRS and YFSETQ. Trimming left V 1 base short and J 2 bases short, with 7 bases between. The CDR3 here is CASSLPDTYEQYF. CDR3 coding DNA: TGCGCCAGCAGCTTGCCGGATACCTACGAGCAGTACTTC.

This clonotype was seen repeatedly, ten times or more. CDR3: CASSQEGRGSLYGYTF. CDR3 bases: TGTGCCAGCAGCCAAGAGGGCAGGGGGTCCCTCTATGGCTACACCTTC. The genes are TRBV14 and TRBJ1-2; TRBD1 matches 7 bases. CDR1 and CDR2 from the germline V gene are SGHDN and FVKESK. V lost 0 bases and J lost 4; bases outside the gene matches: 8. This CDR3 contains 16 residues.

This clonotype was counted ten times or more. The rearrangement joins TRBV21-1 to TRBJ2-7. TRBV21-1 is a pseudogene. The CDR3 runs 12 residues. CDR3 coding DNA: TGTGCCAGCAGCAAAGAGTCGAACGAGCAGTACTTC. Protein product: CASSKESNEQYF.

This clonotype was recorded at least ten times. The gene calls are TRBV5-1 and TRBJ2-1; perhaps TRBD2 as D (6 bases). Germline CDR1 is SGHRS and CDR2 is YFSETQ. V lost 8 bases and J lost 8, with 17 bases in between. This CDR3 has 13 amino acids. The CDR3 sequence: CASGDWARDEQFF. CDR3 nucleotides: TGCGCCAGTGGGGACTGGGCTAGGGATGAGCAGTTCTTC.

Notes on this clonotype: This could be a read error, since a much larger clone is one nucleotide away. The J gene is TRBJ2-5, the V gene TRBV28; either TRBD1 or TRBD2 may fit D (6 bases each). This CDR3 spans 15 amino acids. V lost 6 bases and J lost 5, with 19 bases in between. Germline V gene lookup returns CDR1 MDHEN and CDR2 SYDVKM. In DNA, the CDR3 is TGTGCCAGCAGCTCTGACTGGGGGGCGTCGGAGACCCAGTACTTC. It yields the protein CASSSDWGASETQYF.

The chain combines TRBV18 with TRBJ2-7, with a possible D match to TRBD1 (6 bases). CDR1 is KGHSH, CDR2 LQKENI, per germline. The V end was cut by 6 bases, the J end by 3 bases, with 18 bases between. This CDR3 is built from 15 residues. Written as DNA, the CDR3 is TGTGCCAGCTCCCGTACCGCAGGGGCCTACTACGAGCAGTACTTC. Translating gives CASSRTAGAYYEQYF.